The 29 T cell receptor beta chains presented below share a single source sample, sequenced in a study of T cells in Graves' hyperthyroidism and ophthalmopathy. From RNA transcripts, TCR beta CDR3 regions were amplified. The study used the HTBI primer set for a first-round RT-PCR of the TCR CDR3. MiXCR, applied by TCRdb to the multiplex PCR reads, yields one record per CDR3 protein. In the table there are hundreds of thousands of distinct CDR3 sequences, 15% to 18% of which are singletons. The sequencing input was blood. The source is a woman younger than 30 with Graves' hyperthyroidism.

This clonotype has more than one count but fewer than ten. The rearrangement links TRBV4-3 to TRBJ1-1, with a tentative D call TRBD1 (5 bases). The length of the CDR3 is 14 residues. The ends were cut back, 3 bases at V and 1 base at J, with 9 bases in the middle. Germline-derived CDR1 and CDR2 are LGHNA and YSLEER. This CDR3 is CASSHATENTEAFF. CDR3 in DNA: TGCGCCAGCAGCCACGCGACAGAGAACACTGAAGCTTTCTTT.

This clonotype was counted ten times or more. V and J are TRBV18 and TRBJ1-3; no firm D call. The V gene lost 3 bases and the J gene lost 2 bases, with 11 bases spanning the gap. The CDR3 sequence is 15 residues long. The germline CDR1 and CDR2 sequences are KGHSH and LQKENI. CDR3 in DNA: TGTGCCAGCTCACCTCCGTCTATGCCTGGAAACACCATATATTTT. Translated, it gives CASSPPSMPGNTIYF.

This clonotype occurred many times. CDR3 sequence: CASSAAVTSSYNEQFF. The CDR3 DNA sequence: TGTGCCAGCAGTGCTGCGGTTACGAGCTCCTACAATGAGCAGTTCTTC. The chain has TRBV6-1 and TRBJ2-1; no clear D gene. This CDR3 contains 16 residues. Germline CDR1 and CDR2: MNHNS and SASEGT. The V and J ends lost 4 bases and 0 bases respectively, with 13 bases between them.

The V gene is TRBV4-1, the J gene TRBJ2-2; weak D call: TRBD2 (7 bases). V lost 2 bases and J lost 6, with 16 bases in between. This CDR3 comprises 16 residues. Per the germline V gene, CDR1 is MGHRA and CDR2 is YSYEKL. The CDR3 nucleotides read TGCGCCAGCAGCCAAAAAAGGGGGAGGGTTGCCGGGGAGCTGTTTTTT. This codes for CASSQKRGRVAGELFF.

This clonotype came up a few times. The V call is TRBV6-1, the J call TRBJ2-5; a possible D gene is TRBD1 (5 bases). The CDR3 loop spans 13 amino acids. V was shortened by 5 bases and J by 7 bases, with 14 bases between the two germline ends. Looked up from germline, CDR1 is MNHNS and CDR2 is SASEGT. The CDR3 DNA follows: TGTGCCAGCAGTCAGACCTCCCAGGGGACCCAGTACTTC. Protein: CASSQTSQGTQYF.

This clonotype was seen repeatedly, ten times or more. The chain is built from TRBV20-1 and TRBJ2-5; D perhaps matches TRBD2 (5 bases). There are 14 residues in the CDR3. The germline gives CDR1 DFQATT, CDR2 SNEGSKA (reference sequence). Trimming took off 0 bases at V and 5 bases at J, with 13 bases between the two ends. CDR3 DNA sequence: TGCAGTGCTAGAGATAGTCTGGGAGTCGAGACCCAGTACTTC. Encoded protein: CSARDSLGVETQYF.

This clonotype has more than one count but fewer than ten. V and J are TRBV2 and TRBJ2-2; D not certain. The V end was cut by 7 bases, the J end by 5 bases, with 5 bases between. In germline, CDR1 is SNHLY, CDR2 FYNNEI. There are 11 residues in the CDR3. The CDR3 coding sequence is TGTGCCAGCAAGGAAACCGGGGAGCTGTTTTTT. It encodes CASKETGELFF.

The chain is built from TRBV19 and TRBJ1-5, with a tentative D call TRBD1 (6 bases). The CDR3 contains 16 residues. V was clipped by 2 bases and J by 2 bases, with 13 bases between them. Germline V lookup: CDR1 LNHDA, CDR2 SQIVND (reference sequence). The CDR3 DNA reads as TGTGCCAGTAGTATAAAGGGGGGCGTCGGCAATCAGCCCCAGCATTTT. It codes for CASSIKGGVGNQPQHF.

This clonotype came up many times. The rearrangement uses TRBV28 and TRBJ1-4; possibly TRBD1 for D (5 bases). Trimming pared 7 bases from V and 5 bases from J, leaving 14 bases between. Per germline, CDR1 MDHEN and CDR2 SYDVKM. The CDR3 is 14 amino acids. The CDR3: CASTKGGTNEKLFF. The CDR3, as DNA: TGTGCCAGCACCAAGGGAGGGACGAATGAAAAACTGTTTTTT. Complete variable domain (other parts from reference TRBV28 and TRBJ1-4): DVKVTQSSRYLVKRTGEKVFLECVQDMDHENMFWYRQDPGLGLRLIYFSYDVKMKEKGDIPEGYSVSREKKERFSLILESASTNQTSMYLCASTKGGTNEKLFFGSGTQLSVL.

This clonotype was detected a few times. The chain carries TRBV7-9 and TRBJ2-1; 8 bases are shared with TRBD2. Per germline, CDR1 SEHNR and CDR2 FQNEAQ (reference sequence). The CDR3 totals 15 residues. V dropped 4 bases and J dropped 12; count of bases not matched to a gene: 14. CDR3 sequence reads: CASSSPGLGGLWQFF. CDR3 DNA: TGTGCCAGCAGCTCGCCGGGACTAGGTGGCTTATGGCAGTTCTTC.

This clonotype was observed at least ten times. The chain has TRBV7-9 and TRBJ2-3; 9 positions agree with TRBD2. V shed 0 bases and J 9 bases; nucleotides not matched to a gene: 4. This CDR3 contains 14 residues. The germline CDR1 and CDR2 sequences are SEHNR and FQNEAQ (reference sequence). In nucleotides, the CDR3 is TGTGCCAGCAGCTTAGCCTCTAGCGGGGCGACGCAGTATTTT. This translates into CASSLASSGATQYF.

The chain couples TRBV7-2 to TRBJ2-7; either TRBD1 or TRBD2 may fit D (5 bases each). The V and J ends lost 7 bases and 7 bases respectively, with 26 bases between them. CDR3 length: 16 amino acids. CDR1 and CDR2 from the germline V gene are SGHTA and FQGNSA. CDR3: CASTPPGTPGFGEQYF. Written as DNA, the CDR3 is TGTGCCAGCACCCCCCCCGGGACCCCCGGTTTTGGAGAGCAGTACTTC.

This clonotype was detected only a few times. This chain connects TRBV7-9 to TRBJ1-6; 11 bases match TRBD1. The CDR3 has 17 amino acids. Germline-derived CDR1 and CDR2 are SEHNR and FQNEAQ (reference sequence). Trimming took 5 bases from V and 4 from J; bases not matched to a gene: 7. CDR3 in amino acids: CASSLGTGGIYNSPLHF. CDR3 sequence (DNA): TGTGCCAGCAGCCTAGGGACAGGGGGGATTTATAATTCACCCCTCCACTTT.

This clonotype was seen repeatedly, ten times or more. V and J are TRBV6-1 and TRBJ2-7, with D possibly TRBD1 on 6 matching bases. Germline V CDR1 and CDR2: MNHNS, SASEGT. This CDR3 spans 16 amino acids. V was pared by 6 bases and J by 1 base, with 19 bases between. The CDR3 reads CASRHGVQGSSYEQYF. CDR3 DNA: TGTGCCAGCAGGCACGGGGTGCAGGGGTCATCCTACGAGCAGTACTTC.

The sample holds a few counts of this clonotype. This chain connects TRBV7-9 to TRBJ2-2; 8 nucleotides match TRBD1. Germline assignment: CDR1 SEHNR and CDR2 FQNEAQ (reference sequence). This CDR3 spans 17 amino acids. Trimming took 5 bases from V and 0 from J; bases not matched to a gene: 8. DNA for the CDR3: TGTGCCAGCAGCCTAGAATGGACAGGGTCGAACACCGGGGAGCTGTTTTTT. Protein product: CASSLEWTGSNTGELFF. Complete variable domain (other parts from reference TRBV7-9 and TRBJ2-2): DTGVSQNPRHKITKRGQNVTFRCDPISEHNRLYWYRQTLGQGPEFLTYFQNEAQLEKSRLLSDRFSAERPKGSFSTLEIQRTEQGDSAMYLCASSLEWTGSNTGELFFGEGSRLTVL.

The V and J genes are TRBV7-3 and TRBJ2-3, with 14 bases matching TRBD2. Trimming at V came to 5 bases and at J to 4 bases, leaving 8 bases not matched to a gene. The CDR3 extends over 17 amino acids. Germline CDR1 is SGHTA and CDR2 is FQGTGA. The CDR3 nucleotides read TGTGCCAGCAGCCTCGGGACTAGCGGGAGTTTCGCAGATACGCAGTATTTT. It encodes CASSLGTSGSFADTQYF.

About this clonotype itself: A much larger clone differs from this one at a single base, so this may be a read error. CDR3 nucleotides: TGTGTCAGCAGCTCCCCGGGACGGACGGCGAGCACCATATATTTT. It yields the protein CVSSSPGRTASTIYF. The chain carries TRBV7-2 and TRBJ1-3; maybe TRBD1 (5 bases). Germline lookup yields CDR1 SGHTA and CDR2 FQGNSA. The CDR3 runs 15 residues. The entire variable domain, with the rest obtained from reference TRBV7-2 and TRBJ1-3, is as follows: GAGVSQSPSNKVTEKGKDVELRCDPISGHTALYWYRQSLGQGLEFLIYFQGNSAPDKSGLPSDRFSAERTGGSVSTLTIQRTQQEDSAVYLCVSSSPGRTASTIYFGEGSWLTVV.

V usage is TRBV29-1 and J usage is TRBJ2-1, with 9 nucleotides matching TRBD1. Germline V gives CDR1 SQVTM, CDR2 ANQGSEA. V lost 2 bases, J lost 5 bases, and 7 bases stayed unmatched. This CDR3 region has 15 residues. The CDR3 loop is CSVERGDRVDNEQFF. The CDR3 DNA reads TGCAGCGTTGAAAGGGGGGACAGGGTTGACAATGAGCAGTTCTTC.

Only a few counts were recorded for this clonotype. The rearrangement joins TRBV14 to TRBJ1-2; tentative D call: TRBD1 (6 bases). Germline CDR1 and CDR2: SGHDN and FVKESK. V was pared by 3 bases and J by 7 bases, with 15 bases between. This CDR3 contains 14 residues. Here the CDR3 DNA reads TGTGCCAGCAGCCATGACACAGGGATGGGTGGCTACACCTTC. Encoded protein: CASSHDTGMGGYTF.

This clonotype occurred a few times. The chain combines TRBV5-6 with TRBJ2-1, with D possibly matching TRBD1 (5 bases). Germline CDR1 and CDR2: SGHDT and YYEEEE. The length of the CDR3 is 16 residues. V was cut by 0 bases and J by 7 bases, with 17 bases left in between. CDR3: CASSLVFGRAYNEQFF. The CDR3 bases are TGTGCCAGCAGCTTGGTTTTCGGCAGGGCGTATAATGAGCAGTTCTTC.

This clonotype was observed at least ten times. The junction departs from the called germline gene at one end, perhaps through a read error. The genes are TRBV7-2 and TRBJ2-2; possibly TRBD1 for D (6 bases). Germline V gene data show CDR1 as SGHTA and CDR2 as FQGNSA. The CDR3 length is 15 residues. CDR3 loop: CASSLGQTNTGELFF. The CDR3 DNA reads TGTGCCAGCAGTTTAGGACAGACGAACACCGGGGAGCTGTTTTTT. The full variable domain, completed using reference TRBV7-2 and TRBJ2-2, is GAGVSQSPSNKVTEKGKDVELRCDPISGHTALYWYRQSLGQGLEFLIYFQGNSAPDKSGLPSDRFSAERTGGSVSTLTIQRTQQEDSAVYLCASSLGQTNTGELFFGEGSRLTVL.

V is TRBV6-1 and J is TRBJ1-3; D perhaps matches TRBD1 (5 bases). Germline V lookup: CDR1 MNHNS, CDR2 SASEGT. The V and J ends lost 6 bases and 2 bases respectively, with 14 bases between them. The CDR3 loop spans 15 amino acids. CDR3 bases: TGTGCCAGCAGCCGCGCAGGGAAGGCTGGAAACACCATATATTTT. It encodes CASSRAGKAGNTIYF.

Many counts were recorded for this clonotype. The chain links TRBV6-1 to TRBJ2-1, with D perhaps TRBD2 (5 bases). The germline V and J ends were trimmed by 4 bases and 7 bases, with 20 bases remaining between them. CDR1 is MNHNS, CDR2 SASEGT, per germline. The CDR3 has 16 amino acids. The CDR3 nucleotides read TGTGCCAGCAGTGTCCTCGGCGGGTCCGCGGAGAATGAGCAGTTCTTC. Translation: CASSVLGGSAENEQFF.

In this sample, this clonotype turned up many times. J is TRBJ2-1 and V is TRBV20-1, with 7 nucleotides matching TRBD2. The V gene's germline CDR1 is DFQATT and CDR2 SNEGSKA (reference sequence). V lost 1 base and J lost 4; bases outside the gene matches: 10. The CDR3 runs 16 residues. CDR3 sequence reads: CSARAREAGEYNEQFF. The CDR3 bases are TGCAGTGCTAGAGCCCGTGAGGCGGGGGAATACAATGAGCAGTTCTTC.

This clonotype was observed many times. The rearrangement joins TRBV7-3 to TRBJ2-2, with D unclear. This CDR3 is 13 amino acids long. Trimming left V 1 base short and J 5 bases short, with 5 bases between. Germline V gene lookup returns CDR1 SGHTA and CDR2 FQGTGA. The CDR3 is CASSLMVTGELFF. CDR3 bases: TGTGCCAGCAGCTTAATGGTAACCGGGGAGCTGTTTTTT.

This clonotype was recorded a few times. The CDR3 coding sequence is TGTGCCAGCAGCTTAGAGTTAGGAGCGTTCCAGACCCAGTACTTC. Its translation: CASSLELGAFQTQYF. The V call is TRBV7-2, the J call TRBJ2-5; no definite D call. This CDR3 comprises 15 residues. With 1 base removed from V and 6 bases from J, the gap between germline ends came to 15 bases. In germline, CDR1 is SGHTA, CDR2 FQGNSA. The complete variable domain, with remaining parts taken from reference TRBV7-2 and TRBJ2-5, reads GAGVSQSPSNKVTEKGKDVELRCDPISGHTALYWYRQSLGQGLEFLIYFQGNSAPDKSGLPSDRFSAERTGGSVSTLTIQRTQQEDSAVYLCASSLELGAFQTQYFGPGTRLLVL.

V usage is TRBV7-9 and J usage is TRBJ2-3; D may be TRBD2 (5 bases). Trimming shortened V by 5 bases and J by 0 bases, and 15 bases separated the two germline ends. The germline CDR1 and CDR2 sequences are SEHNR and FQNEAQ (reference sequence). This CDR3 spans 16 amino acids. This chain's CDR3 is CASSARPGFSTDTQYF. For the CDR3, the DNA is TGTGCCAGCAGCGCAAGACCGGGGTTTAGCACAGATACGCAGTATTTT.

This clonotype was counted at least ten times. The gene calls are TRBV2 and TRBJ2-1; TRBD2 matches at 8 bases. Germline-derived CDR1 and CDR2 are SNHLY and FYNNEI. This CDR3 comprises 16 residues. The trim removed 8 bases at V and 3 bases at J, leaving 12 bases unmatched. The CDR3 protein is CASEKSAGAGYNEQFF. The CDR3 bases are TGTGCCAGCGAGAAGTCAGCGGGAGCGGGCTACAATGAGCAGTTCTTC.

The V and J genes are TRBV19 and TRBJ2-1; the D gene is possibly TRBD2 (6 bases). CDR3 length equals 14 residues. The V end lost 1 base, the J end lost 8 bases, and 12 bases lay between the germline ends. Per the germline V gene, CDR1 is LNHDA and CDR2 is SQIVND (reference sequence). CDR3 protein: CASSIVTSLHEQFF. CDR3 bases: TGTGCCAGTAGTATAGTTACTAGCTTACATGAGCAGTTCTTC.